This TCR beta chain was obtained from a study of blood T cell repertoires in COVID-19. Overall study context: Acute and convalescent COVID-19 samples came from the United States, Italy and Spain. The analysed material was cDNA or gDNA that came from T cells, B-cell-depleted T cells, or PBMCs.

Original methodology: Estimation of nucleated cell counts relied on the amplification of reference gene primers. Profiling relied on immunoSEQ multiplex PCR, and the TCRdb table lists in-frame clones only, not all of them. V and J calls and clone size are given by that table; D and trimming were obtained from the DNA. The table has about 210,000 clones, about 83% seen once. This CDR3 is built from 16 residues. Losses at the gene ends were 0 bases for V and 2 bases for J; bases not matched to a gene: 4. Germline V gene lookup returns CDR1 SGHRS and CDR2 YFSETQ. The receptor comes from a woman between 45 and 60 years old with active or convalescent COVID-19. The chain is built from TRBV5-1 and TRBJ2-1; the match to TRBD1 covers 8 bases. The specimen sequenced was peripheral blood. Here the CDR3 reads CASSLARTGPYNEQFF. The DNA for the CDR3 is TGCGCCAGCAGCTTGGCCCGGACAGGGCCCTACAATGAGCAGTTCTTC.